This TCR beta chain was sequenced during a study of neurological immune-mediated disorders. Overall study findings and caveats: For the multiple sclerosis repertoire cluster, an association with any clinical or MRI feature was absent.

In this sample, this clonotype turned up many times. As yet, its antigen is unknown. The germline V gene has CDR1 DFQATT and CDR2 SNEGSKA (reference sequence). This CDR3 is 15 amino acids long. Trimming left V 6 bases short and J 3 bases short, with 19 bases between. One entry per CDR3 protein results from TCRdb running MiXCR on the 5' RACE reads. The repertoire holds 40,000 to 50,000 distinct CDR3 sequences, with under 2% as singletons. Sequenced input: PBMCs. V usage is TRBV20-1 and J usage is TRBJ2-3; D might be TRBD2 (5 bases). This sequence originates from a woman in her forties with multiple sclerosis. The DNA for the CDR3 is TGCAGTGCGACCAACCGAGGGTCGGGAACAGATACGCAGTATTTT. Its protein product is CSATNRGSGTDTQYF.